This paragraph covers one T cell receptor (beta chain) sequence. The time point was: pretreatment peripheral blood. The data derive from a study of PD-L1 blockade in urothelial cancer. Trimming shortened V by 5 bases and J by 10 bases, and 11 bases separated the two germline ends. Germline V gene data show CDR1 as SGHAT and CDR2 as FQNNGV. The CDR3 extends over 12 amino acids. Assay: immunoSEQ multiplex PCR; the TCRdb copy retains only in-frame clones and omits some. The sample gives fewer than 65,000 clones, around 84% of which show up once; more than 3% is in the top ten. The chain carries TRBV11-2 and TRBJ1-4; D might be TRBD1 (5 bases). The sequenced sample was PBMCs, obtained around atezolizumab (anti-PD-L1) treatment. The receptor comes from a man in his 70s with urothelial cancer. CDR3 DNA sequence: TGTGCCAGCAGCCTCCCGGGGGGAAAACTGTTTTTT. Protein sequence: CASSLPGGKLFF.